This T cell receptor (beta chain) was obtained from a study of blood T cell repertoires in COVID-19. TCRdb keeps only in-frame clones here, not all; method: immunoSEQ multiplex PCR. Of about 210,000 clones detected, roughly 82% appear once; the ten largest clones hold about 5.6%. CDR1 and CDR2 from the germline V gene are SNHLY and FYNNEI. This CDR3 region has 17 residues. V lost 5 bases, J lost 2 bases, and 11 bases stayed unmatched. The chain carries TRBV2 and TRBJ2-3, with 9 nucleotides matching TRBD2. Sequencing input: PBMCs or T cells enriched from blood (not recorded which). The receptor was derived from a man between 35 and 55 years old with acute COVID-19. CDR3 sequence: CASSRWSSGRNTDTQYF. Written as DNA, the CDR3 is TGTGCCAGCAGTCGCTGGTCCAGCGGGAGGAACACAGATACGCAGTATTTT. The full variable domain, in which reference TRBV2 and TRBJ2-3 provide the parts outside the CDR3, is EPEVTQTPSHQVTQMGQEVILRCVPISNHLYFYWYRQILGQKVEFLVSFYNNEISEKSEIFDDQFSVERPDGSNFTLKIRSTKLEDSAMYFCASSRWSSGRNTDTQYFGPGTRLTVL.